This is a list of T cell receptor beta chains from one sample in a study of immune evolution from preneoplasia to lung adenocarcinoma. Sequenced by immunoSEQ multiplex PCR; TCRdb stores in-frame clones only, minus some. This sample has about 15,000 clones, with over 65% found just once. Input material: FFPE minimally invasive lung adenocarcinoma tissue. The source is a person aged 60-80 years with lung adenocarcinoma. Each CDR3 is given with its conserved first and last residue. D genes are given only for firm matches. The size field is filled for only some rows; it gives once, few, many or a size class.

V gene	J gene	clone size	D gene	CDR3 protein	CDR3 DNA
TRBV5-6	TRBJ2-7	few	-	CASSQGYEQYF	TGTGCCAGCAGCCAGGGTTACGAGCAGTACTTC
TRBV6-6	TRBJ1-3	-	TRBD1	CASSYSAGGVNTIYF	TGTGCCAGCAGTTACTCGGCAGGGGGCGTAAACACCATATATTTT
TRBV5-6	TRBJ2-1	-	TRBD2	CASSPGTSGLRGNEQFF	TGTGCCAGCAGCCCTGGGACTAGCGGCTTGAGAGGCAATGAGCAGTTCTTC
TRBV7-2	TRBJ1-2	-	TRBD1	CASSKGQGDYGYTF	TGTGCCAGCAGCAAGGGACAGGGGGATTACGGCTACACCTTC
TRBV5-6	TRBJ2-3	-	-	CASSLGSAHGTQYF	TGTGCCAGCAGCTTGGGATCCGCTCATGGTACGCAGTATTTT
TRBV11-2	TRBJ2-7	-	-	CASTPYSGPYEQYF	TGTGCCAGCACCCCTTACTCGGGACCCTACGAGCAGTACTTC
TRBV19	TRBJ2-6	-	-	CASSGDVTNVLTF	TGTGCCAGTTCAGGGGATGTGACCAACGTCCTGACTTTC
TRBV5-4	TRBJ2-7	-	TRBD1	CASSLRDRVINEQYF	TGTGCCAGCAGCTTGAGGGACAGGGTCATCAACGAGCAGTACTTC
TRBV18	TRBJ2-7	-	TRBD1	CASSPIPPTGGRGEQYF	TGTGCCAGCTCACCAATCCCCCCTACAGGGGGCAGGGGCGAGCAGTACTTC
TRBV5-5	TRBJ2-1	-	TRBD2	CASSLDGRAYGEQFF	TGTGCCAGCAGCTTAGACGGGAGGGCCTACGGTGAGCAGTTCTTC
TRBV9	TRBJ1-3	-	-	CASSVVGALGNTIYF	TGTGCCAGCAGCGTAGTCGGGGCGCTTGGAAACACCATATATTTT
TRBV6-1	TRBJ2-2	-	-	CASSEIEGVGDGELFF	TGTGCCAGCAGTGAAATCGAGGGAGTAGGGGACGGGGAGCTGTTTTTT
TRBV28	TRBJ2-3	-	-	CASRPLTNPGDTQYF	TGTGCCAGCAGACCTCTGACTAACCCTGGGGATACGCAGTATTTT
TRBV6-6	TRBJ2-7	-	-	CASSYSAGEQYF	TGTGCCAGCAGTTACTCGGCTGGCGAGCAGTACTTC
TRBV9	TRBJ1-2	few	-	CASSDGGYYGYTF	TGTGCCAGCAGCGACGGGGGATACTATGGCTACACCTTC
TRBV30	TRBJ1-2	-	-	CAWSQRGYTF	TGTGCCTGGAGTCAACGTGGCTACACCTTC
TRBV12-2	TRBJ2-7	-	-	CASRFSSGRANSYEQYF	TGTGCAAGTCGCTTTAGTAGCGGGAGGGCAAACTCCTACGAGCAGTACTTC
TRBV10-3	TRBJ1-2	-	TRBD1	CATRSTGGQGAYGYTF	TGTGCCACCAGATCGACGGGGGGACAGGGGGCGTATGGCTACACCTTC
TRBV10-3	TRBJ1-2	-	TRBD1	CAISEVRGQIYYGYTF	TGTGCCATCAGTGAGGTTCGGGGACAGATCTACTATGGCTACACCTTC
TRBV7-8	TRBJ1-2	-	TRBD1	CASSPRTGTVYGYTF	TGTGCCAGCAGCCCTAGGACAGGGACGGTCTATGGCTACACCTTC
TRBV11-3	TRBJ2-3	-	-	CASSFPGAPDTQYF	TGTGCCAGCAGCTTTCCGGGGGCCCCAGATACGCAGTATTTT
TRBV30	TRBJ2-3	-	-	CAWRGRVWTDTQYF	TGTGCCTGGAGGGGACGGGTTTGGACAGATACGCAGTATTTT
TRBV11-2	TRBJ1-3	-	-	CASSPLGNTIYF	TGTGCCAGCAGCCCATTGGGAAACACCATATATTTT
TRBV30	TRBJ1-5	-	-	CAWSGVYSNQPQHF	TGTGCCTGGAGTGGGGTGTATAGCAATCAGCCCCAGCATTTT
TRBV27	TRBJ1-3	-	-	CASSSFLGTGNTIYF	TGTGCCAGCAGTTCCTTCCTAGGGACTGGAAACACCATATATTTT
TRBV28	TRBJ1-2	-	-	CASSPSAGRGYTF	TGTGCCAGCAGTCCCTCTGCGGGGCGTGGCTACACCTTC
TRBV2	TRBJ1-6	few	-	CASSEIQGHNSPLHF	TGTGCCAGCAGTGAGATACAGGGACATAATTCACCCCTCCACTTT
TRBV6-5	TRBJ1-2	once	TRBD1	CASKGDSKNYGYTF	TGTGCCAGCAAGGGGGACAGTAAAAACTATGGCTACACCTTC
TRBV4-3	TRBJ2-6	-	-	CASSQATGGANVLTF	TGCGCCAGCAGCCAAGCTACGGGAGGGGCCAACGTCCTGACTTTC
TRBV13	TRBJ1-2	-	-	CASSRASFGYTF	TGTGCCAGCAGCCGAGCATCATTCGGCTACACCTTC
TRBV2	TRBJ2-2	-	-	CASSAAGHGATGELFF	TGTGCCAGCAGTGCAGCGGGACATGGGGCCACCGGGGAGCTGTTTTTT
TRBV5-5	TRBJ2-1	-	TRBD2	CASSGTSGSSYNEQFF	TGTGCCAGCAGCGGGACTAGCGGGAGCTCCTACAATGAGCAGTTCTTC
TRBV2	TRBJ2-7	-	-	CASSARDSSYEQYF	TGTGCCAGCAGTGCGCGGGACAGTTCCTACGAGCAGTACTTC
TRBV29-1	TRBJ2-5	-	-	CSVDPGVETQYF	TGCAGCGTTGACCCAGGGGTCGAGACCCAGTACTTC
TRBV5-1	TRBJ1-1	once	-	CASSPGTNEAFF	TGCGCCAGCAGCCCTGGGACAAATGAAGCTTTCTTT
TRBV6-1	TRBJ2-3	once	-	CASSPRTDTQYF	TGTGCCAGCAGTCCCCGCACAGATACGCAGTATTTT
TRBV19	TRBJ1-2	-	TRBD1	CATLLQGLNYGYTF	TGTGCCACCCTCCTACAGGGGCTCAACTATGGCTACACCTTC
TRBV2	TRBJ2-5	-	TRBD2	CASSRLAGGPETQYF	TGTGCCAGCAGTAGACTAGCGGGGGGGCCAGAGACCCAGTACTTC
TRBV2	TRBJ2-4	few	TRBD1	CASKLGQENIQYF	TGTGCCAGCAAACTGGGACAGGAAAACATTCAGTACTTC
TRBV10-1	TRBJ1-2	-	-	CASSESGSNYGYTF	TGCGCCAGCAGTGAGTCCGGGAGCAACTATGGCTACACCTTC
TRBV29-1	TRBJ2-7	few	TRBD2	CSVERRGAGGLPSYEQYF	TGCAGCGTTGAACGGCGTGGGGCGGGAGGGCTCCCATCCTACGAGCAGTACTTC
TRBV28	TRBJ2-1	-	TRBD2	CASTLGGTSGGDEQFF	TGTGCCAGCACCTTGGGGGGGACTAGCGGGGGAGATGAGCAGTTCTTC
TRBV6-1	TRBJ2-5	-	-	CASTSLRGETQYF	TGTGCCAGCACTTCTCTACGGGGCGAGACCCAGTACTTC
TRBV6-5	TRBJ1-2	-	-	CASSYSRVYGYTF	TGTGCCAGCAGTTACTCGAGGGTCTATGGCTACACCTTC
TRBV27	TRBJ2-7	-	-	CASSLASSYEQYF	TGTGCCAGCAGTTTGGCAAGTTCCTACGAGCAGTACTTC
TRBV4-2	TRBJ2-5	-	TRBD2	CASSRRGGGEETQYF	TGTGCCAGCAGCCGGCGGGGGGGAGGGGAGGAGACCCAGTACTTC
TRBV7-9	TRBJ2-7	few	-	CASSLEGASARSYEQYF	TGTGCCAGCAGCTTAGAAGGAGCTTCTGCAAGGTCCTACGAGCAGTACTTC
TRBV5-4	TRBJ2-6	-	-	CASSEGTLGANVLTF	TGTGCCAGCAGCGAGGGAACCCTTGGGGCCAACGTCCTGACTTTC
TRBV28	TRBJ2-5	few	TRBD2	CASRSLAGGAETQYF	TGTGCCAGCAGGAGTCTAGCGGGAGGGGCAGAGACCCAGTACTTC
TRBV7-3	TRBJ2-1	-	-	CASSLAGASYNEQFF	TGTGCCAGCAGCTTAGCGGGGGCCTCCTACAATGAGCAGTTCTTC
TRBV7-3	TRBJ2-3	-	-	CASSLNYGSTDTQYF	TGTGCCAGCAGCTTAAATTACGGGAGCACAGATACGCAGTATTTT